A selection of T cell receptor beta chains follows, all from one sample in a study of post-analysis software for immune sequencing data. TCRdb recomputed calls from the PCR reads with MiXCR, one row per CDR3 protein. Counted here are over 250,000 distinct CDR3 sequences, 30% to 45% occurring once; the ten biggest clones make up 4% to 6%. Sequenced: blood. These receptors were obtained from a girl between 5 and 17 years old with multiple sclerosis. Each CDR3 is given with its conserved first and last residue. The D gene is left open where the match is weak. Size values are once, few and many counts, or a class for expanded clones, and some rows have none.

V	J	D	size	DNA	CDR3
TRBV7-2	TRBJ1-2	TRBD1	NA	TGTGCCAGCAGACACCGGACAGGGGACTATGGCTACACCTTC	CASRHRTGDYGYTF
TRBV6-6	TRBJ2-7	NA	NA	TGTGCCAGCAGTTACCCGACATCTACCTACGAGCAGTACTTC	CASSYPTSTYEQYF
TRBV19	TRBJ1-6	NA	NA	TGTGCCAGTAGTATAGCTGGGATCTATAATTCACCCCTCCACTTT	CASSIAGIYNSPLHF
TRBV7-6	TRBJ1-3	TRBD1	NA	TGTGCCAGCAGCTCGGGACAGAGCTCTGGAAACACCATATATTTT	CASSSGQSSGNTIYF
TRBV27	TRBJ1-2	NA	many	TGTGCCAGCAGTTTATCGGGGGGGGGCTTCTATGGCTACACCTTC	CASSLSGGGFYGYTF
TRBV25-1	TRBJ2-1	TRBD1	many	TGTGCCAGCAGTGTTTCACAGGGGGCCGAGAATGAGCAGTTCTTC	CASSVSQGAENEQFF
TRBV7-2	TRBJ1-2	NA	many	TGTGCCAGCAGCTTAAGTGGCTCGGGAAACTATGGCTACACCTTC	CASSLSGSGNYGYTF
TRBV25-1	TRBJ2-7	NA	once	TGTGCCAGCAGTGTGCACTACGAGCAGTACTTC	CASSVHYEQYF
TRBV4-2	TRBJ2-1	NA	many	TGTGCCAGCAGCCCCCCCCTGGACCAAAACAATGAGCAGTTCTTC	CASSPPLDQNNEQFF
TRBV20-1	TRBJ2-3	TRBD2	many	TGCAGTGCTGATCGACTAGCGGGGCGCACAGATACGCAGTATTTT	CSADRLAGRTDTQYF
TRBV4-2	TRBJ2-2	NA	NA	TGTGCCAGCAGCCAACTTGATCCGGGACAAATCACCGGGGAGCTGGTTTTT	CASSQLDPGQITGELVF
TRBV2	TRBJ1-5	NA	NA	TGTGCCAGCGGGCTGGGGGCCGCCAGCAATCAGCCCCAGCATTTT	CASGLGAASNQPQHF
TRBV7-8	TRBJ2-7	NA	NA	TGTGCCAGCAGCTTAGAGGGGGGGACAAAAGCCTACGAGCAGTACTTC	CASSLEGGTKAYEQYF
TRBV29-1	TRBJ2-5	NA	NA	TGCAGCGTCTCCAAGGTGGGGCGACACCAAGAGACCCAGTACTTC	CSVSKVGRHQETQYF
TRBV6-4	TRBJ1-2	NA	many	TGTGCCAGCAGTTCCGACAGTAACTATGGCTACACCTTC	CASSSDSNYGYTF
TRBV12-3/TRBV12-4	TRBJ2-3	NA	many	TGTGCCAGCAGTCCAGGGGGGGGAGATACGCAGTATTTT	CASSPGGGDTQYF
TRBV7-9	TRBJ2-5	NA	many	TGTGCCAGCATCCAAGGCAGGGCGACCCAAGAGACCCAGTACTTC	CASIQGRATQETQYF
TRBV20-1	TRBJ2-5	NA	once	TGCAGTGCCTCACTGGACAGTTTCGGAGAGACCCAGTACTTC	CSASLDSFGETQYF
TRBV18	TRBJ1-1	TRBD1	NA	TGTGCCAGCTCACTACAGGGGGCAATGAACACTGAAGCTTTCTTT	CASSLQGAMNTEAFF
TRBV7-2	TRBJ1-2	NA	many	TGTGCCAGCAGCTTAGAGAGCGGCGCGCAGCTCTATGGCTACACCTTC	CASSLESGAQLYGYTF
TRBV7-2	TRBJ2-2	TRBD2	many	TGTGCCAGCGCGGGGCTAGCGGGAGCCGGGGAGCTGTTTTTT	CASAGLAGAGELFF
TRBV4-2	TRBJ2-1	TRBD2	NA	TGTGCCAGCAGCCAGGGCGGGGGGGAGAGTGAGCAGTTCTTC	CASSQGGGESEQFF
TRBV3-1	TRBJ2-2	NA	few	TGTACCAGCAGCCAAGTCGGGAGCGTGACCGGGGAGCTGTTTTTT	CTSSQVGSVTGELFF
TRBV6-5	TRBJ1-2	TRBD1	many	TGTGCCAGCAGTGTGGGACAGGCTATCTTCTATGGCTACACCTTC	CASSVGQAIFYGYTF
TRBV4-1	TRBJ1-2	NA	many	TGCGCCAGCAGCCAACACGAACAGGGAGCTAACTATGGCTACACCTTC	CASSQHEQGANYGYTF
TRBV20-1	TRBJ2-5	TRBD2	NA	TGCAGTGCGGAGACTAGCTCAGAGACCCAGTACTTC	CSAETSSETQYF
TRBV18	TRBJ1-1	TRBD1	NA	TGTGCCAGCTCACCCCAGACAGGGGACACTGAAGTTTTCTTT	CASSPQTGDTEVFF
TRBV16	TRBJ1-5	NA	NA	TGTGCCAGCAGCCCGACGTGGGAAAGGGAGAGTCAGCCCCAGCATTTT	CASSPTWERESQPQHF
TRBV7-2	TRBJ1-3	NA	NA	TGTGCCAGCAGCGCGAGGGGGTCTGGAAACACCATATATTTT	CASSARGSGNTIYF
TRBV18	TRBJ1-5	NA	NA	TGTGTCAGCTCACAGGGCCCCGGATGGCCCCAGCATTTT	CVSSQGPGWPQHF
TRBV24-1	TRBJ1-5	NA	many	TGTGCCACCAGCGAAAATCCCGGGGGCAATCAGCCCCAGCATTTT	CATSENPGGNQPQHF
TRBV19	TRBJ1-1	NA	NA	TGTGCCAGTAGTGCTCAAAACGGGAAGAACACTGAAGCTTTCTTT	CASSAQNGKNTEAFF
TRBV29-1	TRBJ1-2	NA	NA	TGCAGCGTTGCGGCGGGGACCAGGGACTATAGCTACACCTTC	CSVAAGTRDYSYTF
TRBV12-3/TRBV12-4	TRBJ2-5	TRBD1	NA	TGTGCCAGCAGTTTGGGTCAGGGGGCTCGGGAGACCCAGTACTTC	CASSLGQGARETQYF
TRBV6-5	TRBJ2-7	NA	NA	TGTGCCAGCAGTTACTCGGCCAGCTACGAGCAGTACTTC	CASSYSASYEQYF
TRBV15	TRBJ2-1	NA	NA	TGTGCCACCAGCAGCGAACCTAGCTCCTACAATGAGCAGTTCTTC	CATSSEPSSYNEQFF
TRBV21-1	TRBJ2-3	NA	NA	TGTGCCAGCAGCCCAGCGCTGGATACGCAGTATTTT	CASSPALDTQYF
TRBV7-2	TRBJ2-1	NA	many	TGTGCCAGCAGCTTAAGAAGGGGGGGCTCCTACAATGAGCAGTTCTTC	CASSLRRGGSYNEQFF
TRBV5-1	TRBJ1-4	NA	many	TGCGCCAGCAGCCGACGAGAGGGGAGCGATAATGAAAAACTGTTTTTT	CASSRREGSDNEKLFF
TRBV6-5	TRBJ1-4	NA	few	TGTGCCAGCAGTTTCTTTAGAGGCCCTGGGGGAAAACTGTTTTTT	CASSFFRGPGGKLFF
TRBV20-1	TRBJ2-1	TRBD2	many	TGCAGTGCGACCATAGCGGGAGGGTTCAATGAGCAGTTCTTC	CSATIAGGFNEQFF
TRBV4-2	TRBJ2-2	NA	NA	TGTGCCAGCAGCCACGCCCGGGACACCGGGGAGCTGTTTTTT	CASSHARDTGELFF
TRBV4-1	TRBJ2-5	TRBD2	few	TGCGCCAGCAGCCAAGCGGGACTAGCGCGGACGGAGACCCAGTACTTC	CASSQAGLARTETQYF
TRBV28	TRBJ2-5	NA	many	TGTGCCAGCAGTTTAGTCGGGATCCAAGAGACCCAGTACTTC	CASSLVGIQETQYF
TRBV27	TRBJ2-6	NA	few	TGTGCCAGCAGTCCCCTCCGGGCCAACGTCCTGACTTTC	CASSPLRANVLTF
TRBV5-1	TRBJ2-7	NA	few	TGCGCCAGCAGCGACCTATACGAGCAGTACTTC	CASSDLYEQYF
TRBV18	TRBJ2-3	NA	many	TGTGCCAGCCCCAGACCTCGCACAGATACGCAGTATTTT	CASPRPRTDTQYF
TRBV29-1	TRBJ1-1	NA	NA	TGCAGCGTTCGGGGGGTCAGAGCTAACACTGAAGCTTTCTTT	CSVRGVRANTEAFF
TRBV19	TRBJ1-5	TRBD1	many	TGTGCCAGTAAAGTCTTCGGGACAGGCCTCAATCAGCCCCAGCATTTT	CASKVFGTGLNQPQHF
TRBV7-3	TRBJ2-1	NA	NA	TGTGCCAGCAGCTTAACAGGGGTTCGAGGGTCCCCCTACAATGAGCAGTTCTTC	CASSLTGVRGSPYNEQFF
TRBV5-1	TRBJ2-1	NA	NA	TGCGCCAGCAGCTTGAGGGGACATCCGACCCATGAGCAGTTCTTC	CASSLRGHPTHEQFF
TRBV6-4	TRBJ1-4	TRBD1	many	TGTGCCAGCAGTGAAACGGGACAGGGAAATGAAAAACTGTTTTTT	CASSETGQGNEKLFF
TRBV4-1	TRBJ1-2	NA	NA	TGCGCCAGCAGCCAAGAGGAGGGGGGCACTAACTATGGCAACAACTTC	CASSQEEGGTNYGNNF
TRBV12-3/TRBV12-4	TRBJ1-1	NA	NA	TGTGCCAGCAGTTTGTCCCATTGGGGAAGGGTCCACACTGAAGCTTTCTTT	CASSLSHWGRVHTEAFF
TRBV28	TRBJ2-4	NA	few	NA	CASSSSPGQGYYEQYF
TRBV7-8	TRBJ2-4	NA	many	TGTGCCAGCAGCCCCCACCCGGGCATTCAGTACTTC	CASSPHPGIQYF
TRBV12-3/TRBV12-4	TRBJ2-3	TRBD2	NA	TGTGTCAGCAGTTACCGGGAGGGCGCAGATACGCAGTATTTT	CVSSYREGADTQYF
TRBV6-6	TRBJ2-2	NA	NA	TGTGCCAGCAGTTACCCGGGGGAGCTAAACACCGGGGAGCTGTTTTTT	CASSYPGELNTGELFF
TRBV5-1	TRBJ2-2	NA	NA	TGCGCCAGCAGCCCAGAGATCTACATGGGAACCGGGGAGCTGTTTTTT	CASSPEIYMGTGELFF
TRBV28	TRBJ2-5	NA	many	TGTGCCAGCAGTTTAGGAACGACCCAGTACTTC	CASSLGTTQYF